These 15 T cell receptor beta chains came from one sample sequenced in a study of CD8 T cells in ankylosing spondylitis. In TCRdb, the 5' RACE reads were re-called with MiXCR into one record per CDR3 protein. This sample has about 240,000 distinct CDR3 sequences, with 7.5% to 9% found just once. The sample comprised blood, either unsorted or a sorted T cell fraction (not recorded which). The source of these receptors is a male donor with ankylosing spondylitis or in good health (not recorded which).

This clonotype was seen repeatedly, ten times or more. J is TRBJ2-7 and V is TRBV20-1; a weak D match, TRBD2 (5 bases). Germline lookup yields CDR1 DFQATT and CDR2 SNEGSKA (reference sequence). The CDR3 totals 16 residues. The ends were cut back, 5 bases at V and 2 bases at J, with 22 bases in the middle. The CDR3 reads CSALKISGGPTYEQYF. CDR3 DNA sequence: TGCAGTGCTTTGAAGATATCCGGAGGCCCTACCTACGAGCAGTACTTC.

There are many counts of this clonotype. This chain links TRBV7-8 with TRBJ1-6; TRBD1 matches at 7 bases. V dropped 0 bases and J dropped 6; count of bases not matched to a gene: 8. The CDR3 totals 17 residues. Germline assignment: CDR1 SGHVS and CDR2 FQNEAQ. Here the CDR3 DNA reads TGTGCCAGCAGCTTAGCCGCTACCGGGACAGCTAATTCACCCCTCCACTTT. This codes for CASSLAATGTANSPLHF.

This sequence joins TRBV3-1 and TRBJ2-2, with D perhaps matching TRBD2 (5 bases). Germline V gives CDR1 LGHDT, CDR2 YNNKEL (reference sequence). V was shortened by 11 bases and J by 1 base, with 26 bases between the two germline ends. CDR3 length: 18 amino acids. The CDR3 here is CASYQERLGRENTGELFF. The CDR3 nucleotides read TGTGCCTCCTACCAAGAAAGGCTAGGGAGAGAGAACACCGGGGAGCTGTTTTTT.

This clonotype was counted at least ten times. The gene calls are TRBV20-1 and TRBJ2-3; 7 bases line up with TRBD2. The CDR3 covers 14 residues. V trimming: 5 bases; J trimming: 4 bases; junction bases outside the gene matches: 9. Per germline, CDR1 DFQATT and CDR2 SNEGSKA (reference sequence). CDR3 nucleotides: TGCAGTGCTGACCTTTGGGGGGGGGCAGATACGCAGTATTTT. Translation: CSADLWGGADTQYF.

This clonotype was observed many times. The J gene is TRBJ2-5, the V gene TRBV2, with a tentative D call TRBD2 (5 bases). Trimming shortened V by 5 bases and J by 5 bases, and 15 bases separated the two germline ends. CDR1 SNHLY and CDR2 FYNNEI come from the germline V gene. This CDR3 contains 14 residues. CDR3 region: CASSPPLVSETQYF. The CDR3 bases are TGTGCCAGCAGTCCGCCACTAGTCTCGGAGACCCAGTACTTC.

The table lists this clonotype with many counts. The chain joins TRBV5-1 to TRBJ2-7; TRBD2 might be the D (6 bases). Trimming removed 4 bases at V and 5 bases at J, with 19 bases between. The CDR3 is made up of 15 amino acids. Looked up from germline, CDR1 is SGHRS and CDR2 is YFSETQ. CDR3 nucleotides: TGCGCCAGCAGCAACGGCGGGGAGCGGGTTAACGAGCAGTACTTC. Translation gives CASSNGGERVNEQYF.

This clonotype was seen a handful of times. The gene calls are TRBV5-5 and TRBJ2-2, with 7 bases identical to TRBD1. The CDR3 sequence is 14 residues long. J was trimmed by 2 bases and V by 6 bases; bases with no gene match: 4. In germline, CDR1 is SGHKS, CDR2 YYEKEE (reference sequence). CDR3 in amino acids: CASTRDRNTGELFF. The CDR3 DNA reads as TGTGCCAGCACCCGGGACAGAAACACCGGGGAGCTGTTTTTT.

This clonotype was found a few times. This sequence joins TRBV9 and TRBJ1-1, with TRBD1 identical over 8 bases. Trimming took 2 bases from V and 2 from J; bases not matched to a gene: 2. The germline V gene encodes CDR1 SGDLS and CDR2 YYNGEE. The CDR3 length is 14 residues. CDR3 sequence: CASSVTGANTEAFF. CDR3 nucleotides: TGTGCCAGCAGCGTGACAGGGGCCAACACTGAAGCTTTCTTT. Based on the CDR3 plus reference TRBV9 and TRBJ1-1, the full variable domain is DSGVTQTPKHLITATGQRVTLRCSPRSGDLSVYWYQQSLDQGLQFLIQYYNGEERAKGNILERFSAQQFPDLHSELNLSSLELGDSALYFCASSVTGANTEAFFGQGTRLTVV.

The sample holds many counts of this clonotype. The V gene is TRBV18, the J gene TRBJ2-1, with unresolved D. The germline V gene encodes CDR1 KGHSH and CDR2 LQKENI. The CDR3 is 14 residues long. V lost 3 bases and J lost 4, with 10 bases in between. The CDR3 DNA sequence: TGTGCCAGCTCACCCCCCCCAGGTTACAATGAGCAGTTCTTC. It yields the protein CASSPPPGYNEQFF. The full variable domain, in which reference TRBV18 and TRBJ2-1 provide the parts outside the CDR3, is NAGVMQNPRHLVRRRGQEARLRCSPMKGHSHVYWYRQLPEEGLKFMVYLQKENIIDESGMPKERFSAEFPKEGPSILRIQQVVRGDSAAYFCASSPPPGYNEQFFGPGTRLTVL.

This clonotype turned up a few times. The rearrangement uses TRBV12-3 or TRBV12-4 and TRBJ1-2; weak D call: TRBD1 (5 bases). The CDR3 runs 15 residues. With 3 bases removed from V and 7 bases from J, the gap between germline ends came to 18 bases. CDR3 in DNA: TGTGCCAGCAGTTTGCGGCCCACAGGATTACTTGGCTACACCTTC. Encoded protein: CASSLRPTGLLGYTF.

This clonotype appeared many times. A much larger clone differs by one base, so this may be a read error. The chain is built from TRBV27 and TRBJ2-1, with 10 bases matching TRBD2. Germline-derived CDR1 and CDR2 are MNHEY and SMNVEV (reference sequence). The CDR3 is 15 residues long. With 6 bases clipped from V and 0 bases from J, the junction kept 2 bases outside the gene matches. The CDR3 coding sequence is TGTGCCAGCAGCCCTAGCGGGGGCTCCTACAATGAGCAGTTCTTC. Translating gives CASSPSGGSYNEQFF.

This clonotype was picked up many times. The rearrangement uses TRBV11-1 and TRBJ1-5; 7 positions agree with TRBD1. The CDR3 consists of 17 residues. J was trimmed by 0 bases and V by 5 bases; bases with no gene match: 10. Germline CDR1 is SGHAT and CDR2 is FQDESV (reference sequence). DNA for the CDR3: TGTGCCAGCAGCCCCCAGGGGGGCCCCTATAGCAATCAGCCCCAGCATTTT. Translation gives CASSPQGGPYSNQPQHF. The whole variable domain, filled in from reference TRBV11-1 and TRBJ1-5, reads EAEVAQSPRYKITEKSQAVAFWCDPISGHATLYWYRQILGQGPELLVQFQDESVVDDSQLPKDRFSAERLKGVDSTLKIQPAELGDSAMYLCASSPQGGPYSNQPQHFGDGTRLSIL.

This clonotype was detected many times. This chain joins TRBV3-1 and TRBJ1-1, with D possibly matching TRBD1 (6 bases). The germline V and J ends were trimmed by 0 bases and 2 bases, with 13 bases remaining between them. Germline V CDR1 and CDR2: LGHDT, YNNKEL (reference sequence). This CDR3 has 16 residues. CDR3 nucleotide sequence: TGTGCCAGCAGCCAAGATGGAGGGGGGAGAAACACTGAAGCTTTCTTT. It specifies CASSQDGGGRNTEAFF.

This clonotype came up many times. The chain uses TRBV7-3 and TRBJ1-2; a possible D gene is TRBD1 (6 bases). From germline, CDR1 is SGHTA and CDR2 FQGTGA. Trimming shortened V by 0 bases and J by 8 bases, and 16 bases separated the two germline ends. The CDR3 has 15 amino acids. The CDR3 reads CASSLTLAGAEGYTF. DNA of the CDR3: TGTGCCAGCAGCTTAACACTAGCAGGGGCGGAAGGCTACACCTTC.

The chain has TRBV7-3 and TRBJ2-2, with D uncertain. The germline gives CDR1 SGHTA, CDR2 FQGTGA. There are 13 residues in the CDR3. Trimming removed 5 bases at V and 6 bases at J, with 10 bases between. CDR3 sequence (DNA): TGTGCCAGCAGCCCATTAACTGCCGGGGAGCTGTTTTTT. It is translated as CASSPLTAGELFF.